The rows below give T cell receptor beta chains drawn from one sample of a study of T cell responses to AZD1222 COVID-19 vaccine. Sequenced by immunoSEQ multiplex PCR; TCRdb stores in-frame clones only, minus some. In the table there are 150,000 to 200,000 clones, about 92% of which are singletons. This sample comprised peripheral blood, obtained 28 days after the second AZD1222 dose. All receptors derive from an adult who received the AZD1222 COVID-19 vaccine. Both conserved end residues are trimmed from each CDR3.

v_call,j_call,cdr3_aa
TRBV19,TRBJ1-5,ASSIRGPSNQPQH
TRBV28,TRBJ1-5,ASTPSPNQPQH
TRBV28,TRBJ2-7,ASSLRYEQY
TRBV3-1/TRBV3-2,TRBJ1-4,ASSSRTQNEKLF
TRBV7-9,TRBJ1-1,ASSSTGGAYTEAF
TRBV20-1,TRBJ2-5,SASPAGGYLLQETQY
TRBV15,TRBJ1-2,ATSRNRGNYGYT
TRBV28,TRBJ1-6,ASSLYKQGAGSPLH
TRBV28,TRBJ1-4,ASSPGEGGREKLF
TRBV7-2,TRBJ1-1,ASSPWGNTEAF
TRBV28,TRBJ1-5,ASLGGYSNQPQH
TRBV12-3/TRBV12-4,TRBJ1-5,ASSLAQPQH
TRBV29-1,TRBJ2-5,SSGGGPETQY
TRBV6-5,TRBJ1-6,ASSFGTGAASPLH
TRBV19,TRBJ1-5,ASSLPAGGNQPQH
TRBV3-1/TRBV3-2,TRBJ1-4,ASSQNSPATNEKLF
TRBV7-9,TRBJ2-1,ASSPKTSRNEQF
TRBV3-1/TRBV3-2,TRBJ2-4,ASSAGGLVKNIQY
TRBV30,TRBJ1-1,AWSGLTGNTEAF
TRBV4-3,TRBJ2-3,ASSPSHRLAGVTDTQY
TRBV6-1,TRBJ2-7,ASSESSGGPYEQY
TRBV5-1,TRBJ1-4,ASSLMPGVNEKLF
TRBV9,TRBJ1-4,ASSVGAAGQSEKLF
TRBV24-1,TRBJ1-3,ATSDPSVDSGNTIY
TRBV6-1,TRBJ2-1,ASSELLAGGSQSSYNEQF
TRBV29-1,TRBJ1-1,SVKGIYTEAF
TRBV6-6,TRBJ1-6,ATSVSYNSPLH
TRBV29-1,TRBJ2-1,SVGASSNEQF
TRBV3-1/TRBV3-2,TRBJ2-3,ASSRVGGGDRDTQY
TRBV5-4,TRBJ1-6,ASSDNVGAYGNSPLH
TRBV2,TRBJ2-2,ASSRAGGDTGELF
TRBV19,TRBJ1-2,ASSPRSGTNYGYT
TRBV3-1/TRBV3-2,TRBJ2-1,ASSLSSNEQF
TRBV7-3,TRBJ2-1,ASSFSRLSNEQF
TRBV27,TRBJ1-2,ASSTSGPEGYT
TRBV6-4,TRBJ2-2,ASSTLAGELF
TRBV18,TRBJ1-2,ASSREFKDRGH
TRBV28,TRBJ1-3,ASSFGRAGGNTIY
TRBV7-9,TRBJ1-3,ASSRDAGSGNTIY
TRBV18,TRBJ2-6,ASSPRRDGANVLT
TRBV5-6,TRBJ2-5,ASSSGSQETQY
TRBV28,TRBJ2-4,ASSRRELAKNIQY
TRBV3-1/TRBV3-2,TRBJ2-5,ASSQGDVVAQY
TRBV9,TRBJ2-2,ASSVRQGAFNTGELF
TRBV7-3,TRBJ2-1,ASSLGQLGKNEQF
TRBV9,TRBJ1-3,ASSGRGRGPSGNTIY
TRBV10-2,TRBJ1-2,ASSGGRVYGYT
TRBV7-2,TRBJ1-1,ASSQGWVNTEAF